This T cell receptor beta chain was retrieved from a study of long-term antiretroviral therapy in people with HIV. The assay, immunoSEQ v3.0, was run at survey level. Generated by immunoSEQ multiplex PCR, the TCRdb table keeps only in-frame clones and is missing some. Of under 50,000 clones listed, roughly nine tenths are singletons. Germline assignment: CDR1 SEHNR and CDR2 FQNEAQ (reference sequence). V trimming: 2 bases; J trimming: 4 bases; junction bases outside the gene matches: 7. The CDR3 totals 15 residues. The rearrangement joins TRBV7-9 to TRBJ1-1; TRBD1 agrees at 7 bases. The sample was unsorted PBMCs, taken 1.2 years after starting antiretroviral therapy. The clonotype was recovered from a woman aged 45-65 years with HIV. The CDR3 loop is CASSLNGQATTEAFF. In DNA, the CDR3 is TGTGCCAGCAGCTTAAACGGACAGGCGACCACTGAAGCTTTCTTT.